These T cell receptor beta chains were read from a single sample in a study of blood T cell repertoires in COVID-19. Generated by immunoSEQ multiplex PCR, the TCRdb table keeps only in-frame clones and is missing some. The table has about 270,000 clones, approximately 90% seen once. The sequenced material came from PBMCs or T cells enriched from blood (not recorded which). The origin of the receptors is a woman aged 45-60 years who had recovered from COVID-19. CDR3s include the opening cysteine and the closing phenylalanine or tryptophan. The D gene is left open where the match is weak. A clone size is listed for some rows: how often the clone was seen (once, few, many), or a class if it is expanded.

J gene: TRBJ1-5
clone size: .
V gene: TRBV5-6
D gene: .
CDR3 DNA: TGTGCCAGCAGCGACTTCAGGGCTAGTAGCAATCAGCCCCAGCATTTT
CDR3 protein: CASSDFRASSNQPQHF

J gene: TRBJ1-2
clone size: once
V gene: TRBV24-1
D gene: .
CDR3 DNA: TGTGCCACCAGTGATCGCGGACAGAGCTATGGCTACACCTTC
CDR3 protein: CATSDRGQSYGYTF

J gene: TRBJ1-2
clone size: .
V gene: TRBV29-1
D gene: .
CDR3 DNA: TGCAGCGCCGGCGGAACAGAAGCTAACTATGGCTACACCTTC
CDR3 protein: CSAGGTEANYGYTF

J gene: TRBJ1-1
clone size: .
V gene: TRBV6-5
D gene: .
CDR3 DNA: TGTGCCAGTTCACCACAGTGGAACACTGAAGCTTTCTTT
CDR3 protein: CASSPQWNTEAFF

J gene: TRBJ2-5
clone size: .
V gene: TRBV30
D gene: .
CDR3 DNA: TGTGCCTGGAGTAAGTTTGGGGCCCGCGGAGAGACCCAGTACTTC
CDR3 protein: CAWSKFGARGETQYF

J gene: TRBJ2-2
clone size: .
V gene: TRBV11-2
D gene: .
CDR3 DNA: TGTGCCAGCAGCTTAGGGCAGGGGACCGGGGAGCTGTTTTTT
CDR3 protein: CASSLGQGTGELFF

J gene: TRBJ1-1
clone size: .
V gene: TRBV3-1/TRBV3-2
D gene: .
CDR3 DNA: TGTGCCAGCAGCCAAGGGGAAGCAGGGGCGGCGGCTGAAGCTTTCTTT
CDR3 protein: CASSQGEAGAAAEAFF

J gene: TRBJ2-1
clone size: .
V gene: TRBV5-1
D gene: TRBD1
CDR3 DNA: TGCGCCAGCAGTACAGGGGACTACAATGAGCAGTTCTTC
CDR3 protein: CASSTGDYNEQFF

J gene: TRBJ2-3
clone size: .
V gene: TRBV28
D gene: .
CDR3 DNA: TGTGCCAGCAGTTCCCTCCCTTTGGATACGCAGTATTTT
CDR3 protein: CASSSLPLDTQYF

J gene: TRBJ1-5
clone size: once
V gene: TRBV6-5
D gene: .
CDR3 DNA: TGTGCCAGCAGCGGGGGGCGGAATCAGCCCCAGCATTTT
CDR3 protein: CASSGGRNQPQHF

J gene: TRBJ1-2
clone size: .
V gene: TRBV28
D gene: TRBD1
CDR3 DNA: TGTGCCAGCAGATTTGACAGGGGAGGGTATGGCTACACCTTC
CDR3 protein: CASRFDRGGYGYTF

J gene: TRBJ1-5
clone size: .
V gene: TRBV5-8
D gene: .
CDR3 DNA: TGTGCCAGCAGTACATTAAAGGGGTCGGGTCAGCCCCAGCATTTT
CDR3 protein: CASSTLKGSGQPQHF

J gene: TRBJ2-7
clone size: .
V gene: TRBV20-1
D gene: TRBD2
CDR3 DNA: TGCAGTGCTAGTTTTGGAATAGCGGGAGGTAACGAGCAGTACTTC
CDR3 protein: CSASFGIAGGNEQYF

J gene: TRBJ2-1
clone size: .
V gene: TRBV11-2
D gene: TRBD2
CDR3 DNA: TGTGCCAGCAGCTTAGATAGACTAGCGGGAGGTTACAATGAGCAGTTCTTC
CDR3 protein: CASSLDRLAGGYNEQFF

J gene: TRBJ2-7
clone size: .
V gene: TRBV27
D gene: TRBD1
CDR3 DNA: TGTGCCAGCAGTTTAAAGGACAGGGTGGGGGAGCAGTACTTC
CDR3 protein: CASSLKDRVGEQYF

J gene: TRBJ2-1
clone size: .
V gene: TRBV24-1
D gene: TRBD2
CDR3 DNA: TGTGCCACCAGTGATGCCTCGGGACTAGCGGTATACAATGAGCAGTTCTTC
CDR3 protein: CATSDASGLAVYNEQFF

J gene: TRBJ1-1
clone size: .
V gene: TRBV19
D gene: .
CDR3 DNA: TGTGCCAGTACTCAACGGGGGTTAGACACTGAAGCTTTCTTT
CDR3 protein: CASTQRGLDTEAFF

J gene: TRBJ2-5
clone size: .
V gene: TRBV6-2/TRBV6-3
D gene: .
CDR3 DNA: TGTGCCAGCAGCTTGGGGGGGGGCGGGGAGACCCAGTACTTC
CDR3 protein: CASSLGGGGETQYF

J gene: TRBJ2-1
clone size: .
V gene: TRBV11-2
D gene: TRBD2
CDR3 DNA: TGTGCCAGCAGCTTGTTGCGAGCGGGGAGGGGCTACAATGAGCAGTTCTTC
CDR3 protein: CASSLLRAGRGYNEQFF

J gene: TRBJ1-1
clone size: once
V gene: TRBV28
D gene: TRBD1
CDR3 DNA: TGTGCCAGCAGTTCGACAGGGGGCCCGAACACTGAAGCTTTCTTT
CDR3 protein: CASSSTGGPNTEAFF

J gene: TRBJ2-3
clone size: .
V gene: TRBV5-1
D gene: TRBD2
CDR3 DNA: TGCGCCAGCAGCTTGGCCGGGCTAGCGGGAGGGCATACGCAGTATTTT
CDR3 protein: CASSLAGLAGGHTQYF

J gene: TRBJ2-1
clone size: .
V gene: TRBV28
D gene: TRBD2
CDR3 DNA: TGTGCCAGCAGGCTAACCCAAATAGGACTAGCGGAAAATGAGCAGTTCTTC
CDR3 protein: CASRLTQIGLAENEQFF

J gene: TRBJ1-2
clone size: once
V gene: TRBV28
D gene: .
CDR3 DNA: TGTGCCAGCAGTCTACCCAACAGGGTAAACTATGGCTACACCTTC
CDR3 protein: CASSLPNRVNYGYTF